This TCR beta chain was observed in a study of blood T cell repertoires in COVID-19. The overall study: Sources were T cells, B-cell-depleted T cells, or PBMCs; the material itself was cDNA or gDNA.

V lost 4 bases, J lost 2 bases, and 4 bases stayed unmatched. Germline V gene data show CDR1 as SEHNR and CDR2 as FQNEAQ (reference sequence). The CDR3 is 16 amino acids. As handled by the study authors: Amplification with reference gene primers provided the estimates of nucleated cell counts. Some clones are missing from TCRdb's copy, which holds only in-frame ones; the method was immunoSEQ multiplex PCR. V and J calls and clone size follow that table, whereas D and trimming were derived from the DNA. In the table there are roughly 55,000 clones, under 85% of which are singletons. The sequence came from a woman aged 60 to 75 with acute or convalescent COVID-19. Sequencing was performed on peripheral blood. V usage is TRBV7-9 and J usage is TRBJ2-1; 11 bases agree with TRBD2. CDR3 loop: CASSSGTSGTYNEQFF. CDR3 sequence (DNA): TGTGCCAGCAGCTCCGGGACTAGCGGAACCTACAATGAGCAGTTCTTC.